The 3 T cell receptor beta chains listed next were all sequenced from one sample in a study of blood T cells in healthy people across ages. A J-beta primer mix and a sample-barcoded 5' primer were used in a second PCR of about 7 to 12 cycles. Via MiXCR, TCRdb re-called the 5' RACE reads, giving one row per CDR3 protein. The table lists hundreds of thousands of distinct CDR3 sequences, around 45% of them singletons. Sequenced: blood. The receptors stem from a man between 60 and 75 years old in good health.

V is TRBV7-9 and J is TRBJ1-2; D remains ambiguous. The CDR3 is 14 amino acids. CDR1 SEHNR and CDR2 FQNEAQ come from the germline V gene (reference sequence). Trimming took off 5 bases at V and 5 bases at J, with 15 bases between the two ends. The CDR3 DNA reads TGTGCCAGCAGCCCGGAGGACGAGGAATATGGCTACACCTTC. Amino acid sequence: CASSPEDEEYGYTF.

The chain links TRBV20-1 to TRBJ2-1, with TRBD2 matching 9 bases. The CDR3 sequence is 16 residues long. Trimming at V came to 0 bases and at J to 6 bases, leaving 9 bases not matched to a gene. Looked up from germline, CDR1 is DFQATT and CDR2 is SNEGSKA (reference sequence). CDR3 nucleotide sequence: TGCAGTGCTAGAGACCTCGTAGCGGGGGCCTTCAATGAGCAGTTCTTC. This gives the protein CSARDLVAGAFNEQFF.

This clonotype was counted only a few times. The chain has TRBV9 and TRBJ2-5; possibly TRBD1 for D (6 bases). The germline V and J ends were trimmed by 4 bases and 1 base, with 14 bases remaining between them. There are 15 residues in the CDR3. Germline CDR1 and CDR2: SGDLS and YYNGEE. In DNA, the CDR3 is TGTGCCAGCAGCACCCCGCAGGGGTTCCAAGAGACCCAGTACTTC. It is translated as CASSTPQGFQETQYF.